This T cell receptor beta chain is drawn from a study of T-cell memory formation after mild COVID-19. Notes on the study in general: Shrinking CD4+ clones were chiefly CM and EM; CD8+ ones were chiefly EMRA.

This clonotype has only a few counts. Its antigen is currently unknown. TCRdb re-analysed the 5' RACE reads in MiXCR, keeping a single row per CDR3 protein. Among roughly 190,000 distinct CDR3 sequences, over 9.5% were seen once, and the ten largest hold approximately 2.8%. V lost 4 bases, J lost 5 bases, and 13 bases lay in between. Germline CDR1 and CDR2: LGHNA and YSLEER. The CDR3 covers 14 residues. This clonotype was sampled from a man younger than 35 who had mild COVID-19 (a few samples of this study predate the infection). Cell type and time point are not known. Source material: PBMCs or a T cell subset sorted from them (not recorded which). The rearrangement joins TRBV4-3 to TRBJ2-3; tentatively, D is TRBD1 (6 bases). CDR3 in amino acids: CASSRDRPRDTQYF. CDR3 coding DNA: TGCGCCAGCAGCCGAGACAGGCCCAGAGATACGCAGTATTTT.